This passage covers 8 T cell receptor beta chains from one sample sequenced in a study of shared clonotypes between healthy human individuals. Repertoires were generated with immunoSEQ multiplex PCR, while TCRdb's copy carries only in-frame clones and drops some. The sample carries roughly 590,000 clones, less than 97% recorded once. CD45RO-negative cells were positively selected for CCR7, leaving out terminally differentiated effector memory CD45RA+ cells. The sequencing sample was made of naive CD8+ T cells sorted from blood. The receptor set was obtained from a woman in her 30s in good health.

The chain has TRBV5-4 and TRBJ1-5; D remains ambiguous. The V end was cut by 0 bases, the J end by 0 bases, with 7 bases between. This CDR3 contains 15 residues. Per the germline V gene, CDR1 is SGHNT and CDR2 is YYREEE (reference sequence). CDR3 nucleotides: TGTGCCAGCAGCTTGGATGGGAATAGCAATCAGCCCCAGCATTTT. Translated, it gives CASSLDGNSNQPQHF. Full variable domain (missing parts from reference TRBV5-4 and TRBJ1-5): ETGVTQSPTHLIKTRGQQVTLRCSSQSGHNTVSWYQQALGQGPQFIFQYYREEENGRGNFPPRFSGLQFPNYSSELNVNALELDDSALYLCASSLDGNSNQPQHFGDGTRLSIL.

The J gene is TRBJ2-3, the V gene TRBV5-8; 7 bases match TRBD1. This CDR3 spans 18 amino acids. Germline-derived CDR1 and CDR2 are SGHTS and YDEGEE. The J segment lost 2 bases and the V segment lost 0 bases, leaving 12 bases of the junction unmatched. Here the CDR3 reads CASSLALPRGRTTDTQYF. The CDR3 coding sequence is TGTGCCAGCAGCTTGGCTCTCCCGAGGGGGCGGACCACAGATACGCAGTATTTT.

The genes are TRBV27 and TRBJ1-6; TRBD1 might be the D (5 bases). With 3 bases removed from V and 8 bases from J, the gap between germline ends came to 11 bases. The CDR3 has 14 residues. Germline CDR1 and CDR2: MNHEY and SMNVEV (reference sequence). In DNA form, the CDR3 reads TGTGCCAGCAGTTTTTCAGGGACGCATTCACCCCTCCACTTT. Amino acids: CASSFSGTHSPLHF.

CDR3 nucleotide sequence: TGTGCCAGCAGTGACAGGGAGGCGAATCAGCCCCAGCATTTT. It yields the protein CASSDREANQPQHF. V and J are TRBV6-6 and TRBJ1-5, with 7 bases aligning to TRBD1. The V gene's germline CDR1 is MNHNY and CDR2 SVGAGI (reference sequence). Trimming took 5 bases from V and 4 from J; bases not matched to a gene: 5. The CDR3 has 14 amino acids.

CDR3 DNA: TGTGCCAGCAGCCTGGGACAGGGGGCGTGGGTCTATGGCTACACCTTC. Amino acid sequence: CASSLGQGAWVYGYTF. The chain couples TRBV5-5 to TRBJ1-2; TRBD1 agrees at 12 bases. With V trimmed by 4 bases and J by 4 bases, 8 bases remained unmatched. The CDR3 runs 16 residues. Germline CDR1 is SGHKS and CDR2 is YYEKEE (reference sequence).

The rearrangement joins TRBV29-1 to TRBJ1-1; unclear D gene. V dropped 2 bases and J dropped 5 bases, with 6 bases sitting between them. The length of the CDR3 is 11 residues. The germline CDR1 and CDR2 sequences are SQVTM and ANQGSEA. The CDR3 loop is CSVEPGTEAFF. DNA for the CDR3: TGCAGCGTTGAACCGGGGACTGAAGCTTTCTTT.

The chain joins TRBV27 to TRBJ2-7; D not resolved. CDR3 size: 13 residues. V was shortened by 3 bases and J by 5 bases, with 11 bases between the two germline ends. CDR1 is MNHEY, CDR2 SMNVEV, per germline (reference sequence). CDR3 bases: TGTGCCAGCAGTTTGTTGGGATCCAACGAGCAGTACTTC. It specifies CASSLLGSNEQYF.

The genes are TRBV2 and TRBJ1-1; 11 positions agree with TRBD1. Germline V gene lookup returns CDR1 SNHLY and CDR2 FYNNEI. Unmatched junction bases numbered 10, after V lost 8 bases and J lost 8 bases. The CDR3 length is 14 residues. The CDR3 coding sequence is TGTGCCAGCGCCGGACAGGGGGCCTTTCCCGAAGCTTTCTTT. This sequence encodes CASAGQGAFPEAFF.